These 23 T cell receptor beta chains were sequenced from one sample in a study of metastatic and nonmetastatic thyroid tumors. Through MiXCR, TCRdb re-clonotyped the PCR reads. The sample consists of 65,000 to 70,000 clones, 12% to 15% of them appearing once. Treatment of any kind had been given to no patient before thyroid surgery. Sequences were obtained from blood. These receptor sequences come from a male donor with papillary thyroid cancer or a benign thyroid nodule (not recorded which). Some clones in this sample may be carry-over from other donors' samples.

This clone occurred many times. J is TRBJ1-1 and V is TRBV20-1, with no clear D. V was trimmed by 4 bases and J by 4 bases, leaving 13 bases between them. Per germline, CDR1 DFQATT and CDR2 SNEGSKA (reference sequence). This CDR3 comprises 13 residues. As DNA, the CDR3 is TGCAGTGCTACTAGGGTTGGCAGCACTGAAGCTTTCTTT. Amino acid sequence: CSATRVGSTEAFF.

This clone was detected many times. The V gene is TRBV5-1, the J gene TRBJ2-2; D might be TRBD1 (6 bases). The CDR3 length is 17 residues. Deletions cut 0 bases from V and 7 bases from J, with 19 bases between. The germline gives CDR1 SGHRS, CDR2 YFSETQ. This CDR3 reads CASSLDGQGGWGGELFF. Written as DNA, the CDR3 is TGCGCCAGCAGCTTGGACGGCCAAGGGGGTTGGGGCGGGGAGCTGTTTTTT.

The genes are TRBV6-2 or TRBV6-3 and TRBJ2-7, with D perhaps TRBD2 (6 bases). From germline, CDR1 is MNHEY and CDR2 SVGEGT. The V end was cut by 11 bases, the J end by 6 bases, with 17 bases between. The CDR3 sequence is 12 residues long. For the CDR3, the DNA is TGTGCCGGGAGGTGGAAGGTGGGCGAGCAGTACTTC. Its protein is CAGRWKVGEQYF.

This clone was detected ten times or more. This chain connects TRBV3-1 to TRBJ2-1; possibly TRBD2 for D (5 bases). Germline V gives CDR1 LGHDT, CDR2 YNNKEL (reference sequence). Trimming took 1 base from V and 0 from J, leaving 10 bases between them. The CDR3 is made up of 16 amino acids. CDR3 residues: CASSQVTAASYNEQFF. The CDR3 coding sequence is TGTGCCAGCAGCCAAGTTACAGCGGCCTCCTACAATGAGCAGTTCTTC.

The chain links TRBV20-1 to TRBJ2-5; D unclear. The CDR3 has 13 amino acids. Trimming cost V 5 bases and J 0 bases, with 10 bases left between them. Looked up from germline, CDR1 is DFQATT and CDR2 is SNEGSKA (reference sequence). The CDR3 is CSALLPYQETQYF. The CDR3 DNA follows: TGCAGTGCTTTACTACCGTACCAAGAGACCCAGTACTTC.

In the case of this clone: A junction boundary mismatches the germline segment, possibly from a read error. V usage is TRBV11-2 and J usage is TRBJ2-1, with D possibly being TRBD2 (5 bases). The CDR3 runs to 15 residues. Germline CDR1 reads SGHAT; CDR2 reads FQNNGV. Here the CDR3 DNA reads TGTGCCAGCAGCCCTAGAGGGAGACATTACAATGAGCAGTCCTTC. It codes for CASSPRGRHYNEQSF.

Points on this clone: This may stem from a read error, because a much larger clone lies one nucleotide away. V is TRBV5-1 and J is TRBJ1-1, with D tentatively TRBD1 (5 bases). The V gene's germline CDR1 is SGHRS and CDR2 YFSETQ. This CDR3 is 15 amino acids long. The germline V and J ends were trimmed by 4 bases and 3 bases, with 16 bases remaining between them. The CDR3 spells CASSTLQVGDTEAFF. As DNA, the CDR3 is TGCGCCAGCAGCACCCTACAGGTGGGGGACACTGAAGCTTTCTTT.

This clone was counted many times. The chain recombines TRBV6-4 with TRBJ2-3, with 11 nucleotides matching TRBD1. Germline assignment: CDR1 MRHNA and CDR2 SNTAGT. This CDR3 has 13 amino acids. V shed 8 bases and J 3 bases; nucleotides not matched to a gene: 1. The CDR3 sequence: CASGTGGTDTQYF. CDR3 nucleotide sequence: TGTGCCAGCGGGACAGGGGGGACAGATACGCAGTATTTT.

At least ten counts were recorded for this clone. V and J are TRBV6-6 and TRBJ2-1; 9 bases agree with TRBD2. The CDR3 sequence is 15 residues long. V shed 2 bases, J shed 4 bases, and the junction held 3 bases outside the gene matches. Germline-derived CDR1 and CDR2 are MNHNY and SVGAGI (reference sequence). The CDR3 here is CASSYEAGGYNEQFF. The CDR3 DNA sequence: TGTGCCAGCAGTTACGAGGCGGGAGGGTACAATGAGCAGTTCTTC.

The chain couples TRBV11-2 to TRBJ2-1; 11 positions match TRBD2. V lost 5 bases, J lost 3 bases, and 9 bases stayed unmatched. The CDR3 spans 17 residues. The V gene's germline CDR1 is SGHAT and CDR2 FQNNGV. Here the CDR3 reads CASSPQATSGSYNEQFF. The CDR3 region has the DNA TGTGCCAGCAGCCCCCAAGCTACTAGCGGGAGCTACAATGAGCAGTTCTTC.

The sample holds many counts of this clone. V is TRBV18 and J is TRBJ1-4; D is possibly TRBD1 (5 bases). V was pared by 4 bases and J by 4 bases, with 7 bases between. The CDR3 sequence is 13 residues long. Germline loops: CDR1 KGHSH, CDR2 LQKENI. CDR3 in DNA: TGTGCCAGCTCACTAGGGGATAATGAAAAACTGTTTTTT. It codes for CASSLGDNEKLFF.

In this sample, this clone turned up many times. The chain carries TRBV20-1 and TRBJ2-3, with 10 positions matching TRBD2. This CDR3 has 13 amino acids. Germline values: CDR1 DFQATT, CDR2 SNEGSKA (reference sequence). The V gene end was trimmed by 5 bases and the J gene end by 1 base; junction bases not matched to a gene: 0. CDR3 region: CSAGTSGTDTQYF. CDR3 coding DNA: TGCAGTGCTGGGACTAGCGGCACAGATACGCAGTATTTT.

A remark on this clone: This may be a read error: a much more frequent sequence differs by one nucleotide. The chain employs TRBV6-1 and TRBJ2-3; 7 bases map to TRBD2. Trimming at V came to 6 bases and at J to 0 bases, leaving 12 bases not matched to a gene. CDR3 length: 17 residues. The germline V gene encodes CDR1 MNHNS and CDR2 SASEGT. As DNA, the CDR3 is TGTGCCAGCAGCCGGGCGGGTCTAGCGGATAGCACAGATACGCAGTATTTT. Translated, it gives CASSRAGLADSTDTQYF.

This clone showed up many times. The V gene is TRBV6-2 or TRBV6-3, the J gene TRBJ2-7; 14 bases are shared with TRBD2. This CDR3 contains 15 residues. Trimming removed 5 bases from V and 2 bases from J; junction bases left unmatched: 2. CDR1 and CDR2 from the germline V gene are MNHEY and SVGEGT. For the CDR3, the DNA is TGTGCCAGCAGTGAGACTAGCGGGAGGGCCTACGAGCAGTACGTC. It specifies CASSETSGRAYEQYV.

Comment on this clone: One end of the junction fails to match germline, which may point to a read error. This chain connects TRBV5-5 to TRBJ2-1; D may be TRBD2 (5 bases). This CDR3 comprises 13 residues. The germline V gene encodes CDR1 SGHKS and CDR2 YYEKEE (reference sequence). In nucleotides, the CDR3 is TGTGCCGGCAGCCGGGACTCCTACAATGAGCAGTTCTTC. Its translation is CAGSRDSYNEQFF. The full variable domain, rest sourced from reference TRBV5-5 and TRBJ2-1, is DAGVTQSPTHLIKTRGQQVTLRCSPISGHKSVSWYQQVLGQGPQFIFQYYEKEERGRGNFPDRFSARQFPNYSSELNVNALLLGDSALYLCAGSRDSYNEQFFGPGTRLTVL.

This clone was recorded at least ten times. Other DNA sequences in this sample translate to the same CDR3. V gene TRBV5-1 combines with J gene TRBJ2-3; TRBD1 is a possible D gene (5 bases). CDR1 and CDR2 from the germline V gene are SGHRS and YFSETQ. The CDR3 runs 13 residues. V shed 6 bases and J shed 0 bases, with 8 bases lying between them. The CDR3 nucleotides are TGCGCCAGCACGGACAAGAGCACAGATACGCAGTATTTT. Protein product: CASTDKSTDTQYF. Using reference TRBV5-1 and TRBJ2-3 for the parts outside the CDR3, the full variable domain is KAGVTQTPRYLIKTRGQQVTLSCSPISGHRSVSWYQQTPGQGLQFLFEYFSETQRNKGNFPGRFSGRQFSNSRSEMNVSTLELGDSALYLCASTDKSTDTQYFGPGTRLTVL.

This clone has ten or more counts. The chain employs TRBV29-1 and TRBJ1-2; TRBD1 is a possible D gene (5 bases). V shed 6 bases and J shed 3 bases, with 11 bases lying between them. This CDR3 comprises 12 residues. Germline V gene lookup returns CDR1 SQVTM and CDR2 ANQGSEA. Here the CDR3 DNA reads TGCAGCGTCAGGGAATTGTACTATGGCTACACCTTC. Protein product: CSVRELYYGYTF.

This clone was recorded at least ten times. V is TRBV7-2 and J is TRBJ1-2; a possible D gene is TRBD1 (6 bases). This CDR3 has 13 amino acids. Germline V CDR1 and CDR2: SGHTA, FQGNSA. Trimming left V 3 bases short and J 8 bases short, with 13 bases between. CDR3 loop: CASSFTGSNGYTF. The CDR3 nucleotides are TGTGCCAGCAGCTTTACAGGGTCCAACGGCTACACCTTC.

There are many counts of this clone. The CDR3 DNA reads as TGTGCCAGCAGTACCGGGATGTTCTACGAGCAGTACTTC. Its translation: CASSTGMFYEQYF. The chain couples TRBV28 to TRBJ2-7; possible D gene TRBD2, 5 bases. The CDR3 has 13 residues. From germline, CDR1 is MDHEN and CDR2 SYDVKM. The V and J ends lost 5 bases and 3 bases respectively, with 11 bases between them. The full variable domain, its missing parts supplied by reference TRBV28 and TRBJ2-7, is DVKVTQSSRYLVKRTGEKVFLECVQDMDHENMFWYRQDPGLGLRLIYFSYDVKMKEKGDIPEGYSVSREKKERFSLILESASTNQTSMYLCASSTGMFYEQYFGPGTRLTVT.

Points on this clone: Possible read error: a much larger clone is one base away. The chain joins TRBV9 to TRBJ1-1; possibly TRBD1 for D (5 bases). The germline V and J ends were trimmed by 0 bases and 7 bases, with 10 bases remaining between them. The CDR3 has 13 residues. Looked up from germline, CDR1 is SGDLS and CDR2 is YYNGEE. The CDR3 reads CASSVASDSEAFF. The CDR3 DNA sequence: TGTGCCAGCAGCGTAGCCAGTGACAGTGAAGCTTTCTTT. The entire variable domain, with the rest obtained from reference TRBV9 and TRBJ1-1, is as follows: DSGVTQTPKHLITATGQRVTLRCSPRSGDLSVYWYQQSLDQGLQFLIQYYNGEERAKGNILERFSAQQFPDLHSELNLSSLELGDSALYFCASSVASDSEAFFGQGTRLTVV.

Points on this clone: This clone may be a read error of a much larger clone one base away. The rearrangement links TRBV7-9 to TRBJ1-5; D is ambiguous. From germline, CDR1 is SEHNR and CDR2 FQNEAQ (reference sequence). This CDR3 region has 13 residues. V was pared by 5 bases and J by 4 bases, with 9 bases between. Here the CDR3 reads CASSSGLNQPQHF. For the CDR3, the DNA is TGTGCCAGCAGCAGCGGGTTGAATCAGCCCCAGCATTTT. Variable domain in full (rest from reference TRBV7-9 and TRBJ1-5): DTGVSQNPRHKITKRGQNVTFRCDPISEHNRLYWYRQTLGQGPEFLTYFQNEAQLEKSRLLSDRFSAERPKGSFSTLEIQRTEQGDSAMYLCASSSGLNQPQHFGDGTRLSIL.

This clone showed up many times. The chain recombines TRBV19 with TRBJ1-5; 7 bases agree with TRBD1. V shed 4 bases, J shed 3 bases, and the junction held 9 bases outside the gene matches. This CDR3 has 16 residues. Germline CDR1 and CDR2: LNHDA and SQIVND (reference sequence). The CDR3 DNA reads TGTGCCAGTAGTAAACGCCGGGACAGCTCCAATCAGCCCCAGCATTTT. Translation: CASSKRRDSSNQPQHF.

Ten or more counts support this clone. The chain carries TRBV28 and TRBJ2-4, with D possibly matching TRBD1 (6 bases). Germline CDR1 MDHEN, CDR2 SYDVKM. This CDR3 spans 14 amino acids. Deletions cut 2 bases from V and 3 bases from J, with 8 bases between. The CDR3 coding sequence is TGTGCCAGCAGTTTAGCCAGGGGCAAAAACATTCAGTACTTC. Translated: CASSLARGKNIQYF. Filled out from reference TRBV28 and TRBJ2-4, the complete variable domain reads DVKVTQSSRYLVKRTGEKVFLECVQDMDHENMFWYRQDPGLGLRLIYFSYDVKMKEKGDIPEGYSVSREKKERFSLILESASTNQTSMYLCASSLARGKNIQYFGAGTRLSVL.